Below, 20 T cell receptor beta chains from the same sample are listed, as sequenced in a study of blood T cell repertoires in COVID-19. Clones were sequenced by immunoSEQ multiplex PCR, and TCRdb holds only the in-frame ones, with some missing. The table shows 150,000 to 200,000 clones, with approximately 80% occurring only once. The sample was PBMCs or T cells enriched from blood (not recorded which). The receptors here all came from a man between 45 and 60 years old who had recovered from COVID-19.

This CDR3 is CASPARQGMRGNTIYF. CDR3 nucleotide sequence: TGTGCCAGCCCCGCCCGACAGGGGATGAGGGGAAACACCATATATTTT. J is TRBJ1-3 and V is TRBV6-4; 8 nucleotides agree with TRBD1. The germline V gene has CDR1 MRHNA and CDR2 SNTAGT. V trimming: 8 bases; J trimming: 4 bases; junction bases outside the gene matches: 13. This CDR3 spans 16 amino acids.

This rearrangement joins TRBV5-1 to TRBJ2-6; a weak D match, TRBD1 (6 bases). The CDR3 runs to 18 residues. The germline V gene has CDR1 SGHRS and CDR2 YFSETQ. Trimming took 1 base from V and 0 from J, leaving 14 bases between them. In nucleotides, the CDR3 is TGCGCCAGCAGCTTGTTCGGACAGAGCTCCTCTGGGGCCAACGTCCTGACTTTC. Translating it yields CASSLFGQSSSGANVLTF.

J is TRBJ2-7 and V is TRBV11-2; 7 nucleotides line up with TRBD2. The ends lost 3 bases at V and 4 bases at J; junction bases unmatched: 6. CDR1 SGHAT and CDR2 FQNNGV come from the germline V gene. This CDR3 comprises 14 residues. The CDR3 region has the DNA TGTGCCAGCAGCTTTACTAGCGACAGATACGAGCAGTACTTC. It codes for CASSFTSDRYEQYF.

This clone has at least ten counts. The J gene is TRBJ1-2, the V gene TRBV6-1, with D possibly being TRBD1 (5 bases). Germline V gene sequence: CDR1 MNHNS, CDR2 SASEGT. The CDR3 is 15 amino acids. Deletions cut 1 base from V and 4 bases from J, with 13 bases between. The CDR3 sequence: CASSEVAGSIYGYTF. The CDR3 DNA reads TGTGCCAGCAGTGAAGTGGCAGGGTCGATCTATGGCTACACCTTC.

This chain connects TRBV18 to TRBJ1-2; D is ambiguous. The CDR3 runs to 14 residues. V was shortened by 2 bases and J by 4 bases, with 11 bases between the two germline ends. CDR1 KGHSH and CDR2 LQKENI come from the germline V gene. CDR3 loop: CASSPEVAGYGYTF. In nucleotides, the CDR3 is TGTGCCAGCTCACCAGAGGTGGCCGGCTATGGCTACACCTTC.

The CDR3: CASSPDRRGDTEAFF. The CDR3 nucleotides are TGTGCCAGCAGTCCGGACAGGCGGGGGGACACTGAAGCTTTCTTT. The rearrangement uses TRBV6-5 and TRBJ1-1; 7 nucleotides line up with TRBD1. This CDR3 comprises 15 residues. Trimming cost V 5 bases and J 3 bases; bases outside gene matches: 9. Per the germline V gene, CDR1 is MNHEY and CDR2 is SVGAGI.

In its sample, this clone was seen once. The chain's CDR3 is CASSHGQAYEQYF. The CDR3 DNA sequence: TGTGCCAGCAGCCATGGACAAGCCTACGAGCAGTACTTC. The J gene is TRBJ2-7, the V gene TRBV6-5; D is perhaps TRBD1 (5 bases). The V end lost 6 bases, the J end lost 2 bases, and 11 bases lay between the germline ends. The germline gives CDR1 MNHEY, CDR2 SVGAGI. The CDR3 is made up of 13 amino acids.

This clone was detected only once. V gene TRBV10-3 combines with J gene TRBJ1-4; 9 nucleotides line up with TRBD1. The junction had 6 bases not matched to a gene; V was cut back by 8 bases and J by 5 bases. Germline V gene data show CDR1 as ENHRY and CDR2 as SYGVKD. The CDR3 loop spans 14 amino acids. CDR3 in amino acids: CAIGATGGNEKLFF. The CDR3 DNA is TGTGCCATCGGGGCGACAGGGGGAAATGAAAAACTGTTTTTT.

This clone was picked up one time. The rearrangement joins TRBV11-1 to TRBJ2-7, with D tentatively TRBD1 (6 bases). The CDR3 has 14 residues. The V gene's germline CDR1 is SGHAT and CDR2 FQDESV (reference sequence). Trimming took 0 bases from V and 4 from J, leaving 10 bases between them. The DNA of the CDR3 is TGTGCCAGCAGCTTAGCTGGGGGCGGTTACGAGCAGTACTTC. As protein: CASSLAGGGYEQYF.

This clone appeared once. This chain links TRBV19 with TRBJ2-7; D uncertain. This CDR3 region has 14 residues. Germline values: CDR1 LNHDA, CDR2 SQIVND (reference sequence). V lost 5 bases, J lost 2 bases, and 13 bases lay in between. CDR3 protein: CASSARVSTYEQYF. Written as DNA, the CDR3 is TGTGCCAGTAGTGCTAGAGTCTCCACCTACGAGCAGTACTTC. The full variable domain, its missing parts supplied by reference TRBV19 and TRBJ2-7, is DGGITQSPKYLFRKEGQNVTLSCEQNLNHDAMYWYRQDPGQGLRLIYYSQIVNDFQKGDIAEGYSVSREKKESFPLTVTSAQKNPTAFYLCASSARVSTYEQYFGPGTRLTVT.

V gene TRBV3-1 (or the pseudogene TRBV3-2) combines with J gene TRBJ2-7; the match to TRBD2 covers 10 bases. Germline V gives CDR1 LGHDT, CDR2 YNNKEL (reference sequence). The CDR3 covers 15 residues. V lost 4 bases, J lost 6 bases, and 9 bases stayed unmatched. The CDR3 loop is CASSPRASGGGEQYF. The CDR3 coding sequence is TGTGCCAGCAGCCCCCGGGCTAGCGGGGGCGGCGAGCAGTACTTC.

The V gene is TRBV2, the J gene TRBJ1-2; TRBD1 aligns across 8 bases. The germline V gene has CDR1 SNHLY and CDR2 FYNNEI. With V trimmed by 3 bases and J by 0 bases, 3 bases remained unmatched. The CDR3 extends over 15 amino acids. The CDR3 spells CASSDVTGANYGYTF. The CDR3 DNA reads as TGTGCCAGCAGTGATGTGACAGGGGCTAACTATGGCTACACCTTC.

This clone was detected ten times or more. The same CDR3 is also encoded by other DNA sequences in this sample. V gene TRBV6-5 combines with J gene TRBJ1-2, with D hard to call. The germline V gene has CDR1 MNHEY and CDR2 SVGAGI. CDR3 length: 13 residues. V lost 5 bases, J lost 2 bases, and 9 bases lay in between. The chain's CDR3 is CASSRGANYGYTF. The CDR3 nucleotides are TGTGCCAGCAGTCGAGGCGCAAACTATGGCTACACCTTC.

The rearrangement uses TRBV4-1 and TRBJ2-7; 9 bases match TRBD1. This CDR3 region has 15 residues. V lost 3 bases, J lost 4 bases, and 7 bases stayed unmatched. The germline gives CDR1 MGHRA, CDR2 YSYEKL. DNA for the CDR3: TGCGCCAGCAGCCAGGCGCCGGGACAGGGTTACGAGCAGTACTTC. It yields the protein CASSQAPGQGYEQYF.

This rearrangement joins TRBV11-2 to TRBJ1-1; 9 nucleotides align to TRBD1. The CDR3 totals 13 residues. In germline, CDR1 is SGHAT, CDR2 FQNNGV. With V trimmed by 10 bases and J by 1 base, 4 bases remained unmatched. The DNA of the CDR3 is TGTGCCACCAGGGGACAGGGGAACACTGAAGCTTTCTTT. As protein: CATRGQGNTEAFF. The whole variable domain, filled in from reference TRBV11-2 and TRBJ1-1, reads EAGVAQSPRYKIIEKRQSVAFWCNPISGHATLYWYQQILGQGPKLLIQFQNNGVVDDSQLPKDRFSAERLKGVDSTLKIQPAKLEDSAVYLCATRGQGNTEAFFGQGTRLTVV.

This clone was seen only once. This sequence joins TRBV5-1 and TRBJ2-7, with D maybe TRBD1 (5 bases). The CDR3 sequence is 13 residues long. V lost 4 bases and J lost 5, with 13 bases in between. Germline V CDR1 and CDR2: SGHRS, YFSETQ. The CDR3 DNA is TGCGCCAGCAGCGTAGACAGTCGCCACGAGCAGTACTTC. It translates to CASSVDSRHEQYF.

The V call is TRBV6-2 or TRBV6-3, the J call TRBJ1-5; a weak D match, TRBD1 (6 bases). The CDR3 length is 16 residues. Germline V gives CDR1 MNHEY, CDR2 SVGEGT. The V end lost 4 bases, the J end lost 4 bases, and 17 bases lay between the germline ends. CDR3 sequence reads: CASSSLPDSRNQPQHF. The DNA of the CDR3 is TGTGCCAGCAGTTCCCTCCCGGACAGTAGAAATCAGCCCCAGCATTTT.

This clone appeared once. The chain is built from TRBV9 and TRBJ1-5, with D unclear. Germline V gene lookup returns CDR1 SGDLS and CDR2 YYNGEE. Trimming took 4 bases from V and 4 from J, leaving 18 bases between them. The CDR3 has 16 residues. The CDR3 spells CASSPGREELNQPQHF. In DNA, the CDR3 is TGTGCCAGCAGCCCCGGTCGAGAGGAATTAAATCAGCCCCAGCATTTT.

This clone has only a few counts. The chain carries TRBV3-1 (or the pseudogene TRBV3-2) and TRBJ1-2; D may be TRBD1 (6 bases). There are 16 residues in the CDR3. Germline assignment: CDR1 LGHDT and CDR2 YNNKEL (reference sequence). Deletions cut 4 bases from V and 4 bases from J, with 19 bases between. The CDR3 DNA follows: TGTGCCAGCAGCCTTCACGGGGGGGCGCAGAGCTATGGCTACACCTTC. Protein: CASSLHGGAQSYGYTF.

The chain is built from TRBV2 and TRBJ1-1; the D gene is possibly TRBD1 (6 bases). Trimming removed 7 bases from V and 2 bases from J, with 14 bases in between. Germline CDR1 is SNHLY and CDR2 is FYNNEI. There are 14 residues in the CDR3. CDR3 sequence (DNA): TGTGCCAGCACGATCACACAGGGAAACACTGAAGCTTTCTTT. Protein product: CASTITQGNTEAFF.